Here is one T cell receptor (beta chain) with its context. Using immunoSEQ multiplex PCR, the repertoire was profiled, and TCRdb retains in-frame clones only, with some absent. The sample yields some 28,000 clones, approximately 90% seen once. The V and J ends lost 6 bases and 4 bases, in that order; junction bases with no gene match: 5. Germline CDR1 and CDR2: SQVTM and ANQGSEA. CDR3 length: 14 amino acids. The data belong to a study of T cell changes during pregnancy in multiple sclerosis. The sequence derives from a female donor in good health, enrolled as a control in a pregnancy study. This chain connects TRBV29-1 to TRBJ2-6; 8 nucleotides agree with TRBD1. Sample: CD4+ T cells from peripheral blood mononuclear cells, taken in the first trimester of pregnancy. Here the CDR3 reads CSVDRGEGANVLTF. CDR3 coding DNA: TGCAGCGTCGACAGGGGAGAAGGGGCCAACGTCCTGACTTTC.